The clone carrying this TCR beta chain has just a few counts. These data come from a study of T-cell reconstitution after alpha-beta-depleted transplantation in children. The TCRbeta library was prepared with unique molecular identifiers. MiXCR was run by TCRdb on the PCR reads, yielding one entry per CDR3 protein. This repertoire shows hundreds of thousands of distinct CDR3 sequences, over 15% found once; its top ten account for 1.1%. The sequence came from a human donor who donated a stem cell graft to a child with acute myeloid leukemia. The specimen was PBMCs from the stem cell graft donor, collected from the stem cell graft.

This CDR3 is CASSRGGPYSTDTQYF. Here the CDR3 DNA reads TGTGCCAGCAGCCGCGGGGGGCCTTACAGCACAGATACGCAGTATTTT. This chain uses TRBV9 with TRBJ2-3; TRBD2 matches at 8 bases. The CDR3 runs 16 residues. V trimming: 4 bases; J trimming: 0 bases; junction bases outside the gene matches: 7. Germline lookup yields CDR1 SGDLS and CDR2 YYNGEE. The entire variable domain, with the rest obtained from reference TRBV9 and TRBJ2-3, is as follows: DSGVTQTPKHLITATGQRVTLRCSPRSGDLSVYWYQQSLDQGLQFLIQYYNGEERAKGNILERFSAQQFPDLHSELNLSSLELGDSALYFCASSRGGPYSTDTQYFGPGTRLTVL.